The 3 T cell receptor beta chains below were found in one sample sequenced in a study of CD8+ T cells in alopecia areata. Treatment reported: oral pan-JAK inhibitor, 5-10 mg twice daily. The authors extracted RNA and reverse transcribed it into cDNA as the sequencing template. TCRdb keeps only in-frame clones here, not all; method: immunoSEQ multiplex PCR. The repertoire holds some 95,000 clones, with 44% as singletons. The starting material was CD8+ T cells sorted from blood, obtained at week 24, from a patient treated with tofacitinib. The receptors derive from a human donor with alopecia areata.

V is TRBV29-1 and J is TRBJ2-5, with D possibly being TRBD1 or TRBD2 (5 bases each). Germline lookup yields CDR1 SQVTM and CDR2 ANQGSEA. The germline V and J ends were trimmed by 3 bases and 1 base, with 18 bases remaining between them. The CDR3 extends over 16 amino acids. The CDR3 DNA reads as TGCAGCGTTGAGGTCCCGGTGGGGGACCCCCAAGAGACCCAGTACTTC. Protein product: CSVEVPVGDPQETQYF. Full variable domain (outside the CDR3, taken from reference TRBV29-1 and TRBJ2-5): SAVISQKPSRDICQRGTSLTIQCQVDSQVTMMFWYRQQPGQSLTLIATANQGSEATYESGFVIDKFPISRPNLTFSTLTVSNMSPEDSSIYLCSVEVPVGDPQETQYFGPGTRLLVL.

The chain recombines TRBV11-2 with TRBJ2-1; 8 bases fit TRBD2. CDR1 and CDR2 from the germline V gene are SGHAT and FQNNGV. V dropped 5 bases and J dropped 3; count of bases not matched to a gene: 9. CDR3 length equals 16 residues. CDR3: CASSKPGLGIYNEQFF. Written as DNA, the CDR3 is TGTGCCAGCAGCAAGCCGGGACTAGGGATCTACAATGAGCAGTTCTTC.

The CDR3, as DNA: TGTGCCAGCAGTTTTGGGGGGTTCTATGGCTACACCTTC. This translates into CASSFGGFYGYTF. This rearrangement joins TRBV27 to TRBJ1-2, with D possibly TRBD1 on 5 matching bases. The CDR3 is 13 amino acids. Germline CDR1 is MNHEY and CDR2 is SMNVEV (reference sequence). V gave up 3 bases and J gave up 4 bases, with 9 bases separating them.